The rows below give T cell receptor beta chains drawn from one sample of a study of blood T cell repertoires in COVID-19. Libraries were prepared by immunoSEQ multiplex PCR; TCRdb keeps only in-frame clonotypes and omits some of them. Of about 140,000 clones in the sample, 87% were seen once. Input material: PBMCs or T cells enriched from blood (not recorded which). The receptors stem from a man aged 55 to 69 who had recovered from COVID-19. CDR3s leave out the opening cysteine and the closing phenylalanine or tryptophan.

J,V,CDR3
TRBJ1-4,TRBV5-4,ASSPGGAVEKLF
TRBJ2-7,TRBV6-5,ASSPYGGSSYEQY
TRBJ1-1,TRBV30,AKQDRANTEAF
TRBJ1-1,TRBV5-4,ASSLGTGAQQNTEAF
TRBJ2-1,TRBV18,ASSLGQGNEQF
TRBJ2-5,TRBV7-9,ASSLPQGAETQY
TRBJ1-5,TRBV6-5,ASQIPGWSQPQH
TRBJ2-5,TRBV18,ASSPGDRETQY
TRBJ1-1,TRBV5-1,ASRVGTGEMRDTEAF
TRBJ2-7,TRBV7-2,ASSLIPAYEQY
TRBJ1-4,TRBV10-3,AIRQGQGNEKLF
TRBJ1-1,TRBV6-4,ASSGGQGVTEAF
TRBJ1-2,TRBV2,ASRAQQANYGYT
TRBJ2-1,TRBV12-2,ASRLVDRGGTGHQSWRYNEQF
TRBJ2-7,TRBV28,ASRTGLVYEQY
TRBJ1-6,TRBV10-3,AIRAEGNSPLH
TRBJ1-5,TRBV6-5,ASSGQYNQPQH
TRBJ1-4,TRBV3-1/TRBV3-2,ASSLGAGSKGKLF
TRBJ1-5,TRBV2,ASSEEANQPQH
TRBJ2-1,TRBV5-4,ASSLAGLNGQF